A selection of T cell receptor beta chains follows, all from one sample in a study of CD8 T cells in ankylosing spondylitis. In TCRdb, the 5' RACE reads were re-called with MiXCR into one record per CDR3 protein. The sample lists 250,000 to 350,000 distinct CDR3 sequences; about 20% were seen once. The sequencing input was blood, either unsorted or a sorted T cell fraction (not recorded which). These TCRs come from a female donor with ankylosing spondylitis or in good health (not recorded which). Both conserved end residues are part of each CDR3. D genes are given only for firm matches. Some rows have no size entry. The others give once, few or many, or a class for an expanded clone.

clone_size,d_call,cdr3_length,j_call,v_call,cdr3_nt,cdr3_aa
many,TRBD1,14,TRBJ1-3,TRBV29-1,TGCAGCGTTGGACAGGGATACTCTGGAAACACCATATATTTT,CSVGQGYSGNTIYF
few,.,14,TRBJ2-7,TRBV20-1,TGCAGTGCCGGGGTAGTCGGAGCTCCTATCAAGCAGTACTTC,CSAGVVGAPIKQYF
once,.,16,TRBJ2-3,TRBV6-1,TGTGCCAGCAACCCGGGGAGCGGAGGATTCACAGATACGCAGTATTTT,CASNPGSGGFTDTQYF
many,.,14,TRBJ1-1,TRBV9,TGTGCCAGCAGCGTAGTAGGGGAGGGCACTGAAGCTTTCTTT,CASSVVGEGTEAFF
few,.,16,TRBJ2-2,TRBV12-3/TRBV12-4,TGTGCCAGCAGTCCTAGGGGGGCAGGAAGGGCCGGGGAGCTGTTTTTT,CASSPRGAGRAGELFF
.,TRBD2,18,TRBJ2-1,TRBV4-3,TGCGCCAGCAGCCAGAGGTCTAGCGGGAGGGGGTTCTACAATGAGCAGTTCTTC,CASSQRSSGRGFYNEQFF
many,.,16,TRBJ2-1,TRBV29-1,TGCAGCGTGACCGTTTTGCTAGGCCCCACCTTTAATGAGCAGTTCTTC,CSVTVLLGPTFNEQFF
many,.,13,TRBJ1-5,TRBV12-3/TRBV12-4,TGTGCCAGCAGTTTAACCCTCAATCAGCCCCAGCATTTT,CASSLTLNQPQHF
.,TRBD1,13,TRBJ1-2,TRBV20-1,TGCAGTGCTAGAGCGGGACAGGGACATGGCTACACCTTC,CSARAGQGHGYTF
few,TRBD1,13,TRBJ1-2,TRBV6-1,TGTGCCAGCTCTCAGGGGGCGCATAGTGGCTACACCTTC,CASSQGAHSGYTF
.,.,12,TRBJ2-1,TRBV20-1,TGCAGTGCTAGCTTTGATTCGGGTGAGCAGTTCTTC,CSASFDSGEQFF
.,.,15,TRBJ1-2,TRBV12-3/TRBV12-4,TGTGCCAGCAGCCCGGGGCGGAAAGCTAACTATGGCTACACCTTC,CASSPGRKANYGYTF
.,.,18,TRBJ2-7,TRBV5-6,TGTGCCAGCAGCTTCGCCAAGGGGGGATTGGGACTACGCTACGAGCAGTACTTC,CASSFAKGGLGLRYEQYF
.,TRBD1,14,TRBJ2-1,TRBV10-3,TGTGCCATCAGTGTGGGACAGGGAGTTAATGAGCAGTTCTTC,CAISVGQGVNEQFF
.,TRBD2,16,TRBJ2-3,TRBV5-1,TGCGCCAGCAGCTCCGGGACTAGCCTACGGGGGGATACGCAGTATTTT,CASSSGTSLRGDTQYF
few,TRBD1,17,TRBJ1-2,TRBV6-5,TGTGCCAGCAGTTATAGGGTAACCGCGGACAGGGGGATAGGCTACACCTTC,CASSYRVTADRGIGYTF
few,.,16,TRBJ1-5,TRBV19,TGTGCCAGTAGTATAGTTGGCAGCTCCCACAATCAGCCCCAGCATTTT,CASSIVGSSHNQPQHF
.,.,13,TRBJ2-7,TRBV20-1,TGCAGTGTTCCCGGGACCCCACTTTACGAGCAGTACTTC,CSVPGTPLYEQYF
.,.,18,TRBJ2-6,TRBV11-1,TGTGCCAGCAGCTTAGCGGGAGGCATCAGCGCTGGGGCCAACGTCCTGACTTTC,CASSLAGGISAGANVLTF
.,TRBD2,15,TRBJ2-1,TRBV6-2/TRBV6-3,TGTGCCAGCAGTTGGGGGACTAGCGGCAACAATGAGCAGTTCTTC,CASSWGTSGNNEQFF
many,.,12,TRBJ1-1,TRBV29-1,TGCAGCGTTGAAGGATGGGACTTAGCAGCTTTCTTT,CSVEGWDLAAFF
few,TRBD2,17,TRBJ2-5,TRBV11-2,TGTGCCAGCAGCCCCACCCCCACTAGCGGCAAGGGGGAGACCCAGTACTTC,CASSPTPTSGKGETQYF
few,.,13,TRBJ1-4,TRBV10-3,TGTGCCATCAGTGGGAGCACTAATGAAAAACTGTTTTTT,CAISGSTNEKLFF
.,TRBD2,12,TRBJ2-7,TRBV20-1,TGCAGTGGCCGGCTAGCGGGAAGAGAGCAGTACTTC,CSGRLAGREQYF
few,.,15,TRBJ2-5,TRBV5-1,TGCGCCAGCAGCTTGGTGGGCGGATACCAAGAGACCCAGTACTTC,CASSLVGGYQETQYF
.,.,14,TRBJ2-5,TRBV2,TGTGCCAGCACCAGAGGAGGAGGGAGTGAGACCCAGTACTTC,CASTRGGGSETQYF
.,TRBD1,13,TRBJ1-2,TRBV20-1,TGCAGTGCAACCCGGGACAGTAACTATGGCTACACCTTC,CSATRDSNYGYTF
.,.,16,TRBJ2-4,TRBV12-3/TRBV12-4,TGTGCCAGCAGTTCCCCGGGGAGCAGGGGCAAAAACATTCAGTACTTC,CASSSPGSRGKNIQYF
.,.,14,TRBJ1-2,TRBV6-1,TGTGCCAGCAGCCGGGGAGGGGGGAACTATGGCTACACCTTC,CASSRGGGNYGYTF
.,.,12,TRBJ1-1,TRBV12-3/TRBV12-4,TGTGCCAGCAGTTTAGCGCACACTGAAGCTTTCTTT,CASSLAHTEAFF
few,.,15,TRBJ2-1,TRBV20-1,TGCAGTGCTTTAGGGGGGGCTTCGTACTACAATGAGCAGTTCTTC,CSALGGASYYNEQFF
few,TRBD1,14,TRBJ2-7,TRBV27,TGTGCCAGTTCACAGGGGTCCCCTCCCTACGAGCAGTACTTC,CASSQGSPPYEQYF
many,.,13,TRBJ2-3,TRBV29-1,TGCAGCGTTGGGGGACCGCACACAGATACGCAGTATTTT,CSVGGPHTDTQYF
.,TRBD2,17,TRBJ2-7,TRBV20-1,TGCAGTGCCCTGACTAGCTGGAGGGATCTAAGCTCCTACGAGCAGTACTTC,CSALTSWRDLSSYEQYF
many,.,14,TRBJ1-1,TRBV7-2,TGTGCCAGCAGCTTAGTAGGGGCAGGTACTGAAGCTTTCTTT,CASSLVGAGTEAFF
few,.,14,TRBJ2-7,TRBV29-1,TGCAGCGTTGAATCCCTCGGGGATGACAACGAGCAGTACTTC,CSVESLGDDNEQYF
.,.,14,TRBJ2-6,TRBV9,TGTGCCAGCAGCGTAGCCGGGGGGGCCAACGTCCTGACTTTC,CASSVAGGANVLTF